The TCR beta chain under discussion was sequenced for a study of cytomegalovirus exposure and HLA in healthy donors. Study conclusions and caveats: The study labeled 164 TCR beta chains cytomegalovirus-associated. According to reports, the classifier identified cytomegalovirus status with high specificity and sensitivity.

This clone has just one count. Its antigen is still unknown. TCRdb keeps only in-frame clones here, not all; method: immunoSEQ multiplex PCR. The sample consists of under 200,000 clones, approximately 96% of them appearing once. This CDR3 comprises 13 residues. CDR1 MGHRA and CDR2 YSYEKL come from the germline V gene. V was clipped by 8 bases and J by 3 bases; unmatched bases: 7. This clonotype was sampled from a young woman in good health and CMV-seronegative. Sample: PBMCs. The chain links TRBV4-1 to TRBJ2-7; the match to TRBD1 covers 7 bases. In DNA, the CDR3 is TGCGCCAGCGGCTATGGACAGGACTACGAGCAGTACTTC. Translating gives CASGYGQDYEQYF.